The 19 T cell receptor beta chains reported below all come from one sample, sequenced in a study of blood T cells in healthy people across ages. Using a J-beta primer mix together with a sample-barcoded 5' primer, a second PCR was run for about 7 to 12 cycles. MiXCR, run by TCRdb on the 5' RACE reads, gives a single entry per CDR3 protein. The sample lists approximately 830,000 distinct CDR3 sequences; around 62% were seen once. The sample consisted of blood. The receptor set was obtained from a man aged 25 to 45 in good health.

V usage is TRBV25-1 and J usage is TRBJ1-2; D unresolved. The CDR3 length is 12 residues. Germline V lookup: CDR1 MGHDK, CDR2 SYGVNS. Deletions cut 4 bases from V and 9 bases from J, with 12 bases between. DNA for the CDR3: TGTGCCAGCAGTGGTCGGCCTGATAGCTACACCTTC. As protein: CASSGRPDSYTF.

This clonotype has a handful of counts. This chain uses TRBV20-1 with TRBJ1-2; no clear D gene. V was clipped by 7 bases and J by 5 bases, with 17 bases between them. The CDR3 is 13 residues long. The germline gives CDR1 DFQATT, CDR2 SNEGSKA (reference sequence). The CDR3 nucleotides are TGCAGTGTTCCCTACGGGAACGTATATGGCTACACCTTC. Encoded protein: CSVPYGNVYGYTF.

This clonotype has just a few counts. J is TRBJ2-7 and V is TRBV27; D might be TRBD1 (5 bases). Between the trimmed V and J ends, which lost 4 bases and 2 bases, there was a span of 9 bases. Germline CDR1 and CDR2: MNHEY and SMNVEV (reference sequence). CDR3 length equals 13 residues. The CDR3: CASSYTGPYEQYF. The DNA for the CDR3 is TGTGCCAGCAGTTATACAGGTCCCTACGAGCAGTACTTC.

This sequence joins TRBV4-2 and TRBJ1-2; D unresolved. V lost 0 bases, J lost 7 bases, and 9 bases lay in between. The germline CDR1 and CDR2 sequences are LGHNA and YNFKEQ. This CDR3 is built from 13 residues. The chain's CDR3 is CASSQDRLTGYTF. For the CDR3, the DNA is TGTGCCAGCAGCCAAGACAGGCTGACTGGCTACACCTTC.

The V call is TRBV5-6, the J call TRBJ1-2, with 10 positions matching TRBD1. The trim removed 4 bases at V and 4 bases at J, leaving 7 bases unmatched. In germline, CDR1 is SGHDT, CDR2 YYEEEE. The CDR3 is made up of 15 amino acids. This CDR3 reads CASSVGQGDLYGYTF. DNA of the CDR3: TGTGCCAGCAGCGTAGGACAGGGGGATCTCTATGGCTACACCTTC.

The rearrangement joins TRBV5-1 to TRBJ2-1, with D perhaps matching TRBD2 (6 bases). Per the germline V gene, CDR1 is SGHRS and CDR2 is YFSETQ. There are 15 residues in the CDR3. Trimming removed 1 base from V and 2 bases from J, with 10 bases in between. The CDR3 region has the DNA TGCGCCAGCAGCTTGTATGGGGAGGCCTACAATGAGCAGTTCTTC. It translates to CASSLYGEAYNEQFF.

The CDR3 spells CASSIGVGQGTDTQYF. CDR3 nucleotide sequence: TGTGCCAGCAGCATAGGGGTGGGACAGGGCACAGATACGCAGTATTTT. The chain carries TRBV12-3 or TRBV12-4 and TRBJ2-3; TRBD1 aligns across 8 bases. V lost 6 bases and J lost 1; bases outside the gene matches: 9. This CDR3 spans 16 amino acids.

The table lists this clonotype with a count of one. V usage is TRBV9 and J usage is TRBJ2-7, with a possible D match to TRBD1 (6 bases). Germline V CDR1 and CDR2: SGDLS, YYNGEE. With 4 bases removed from V and 2 bases from J, the gap between germline ends came to 13 bases. The CDR3 length is 14 residues. The CDR3 DNA sequence: TGTGCCAGCAGCATAGGACAGCATACCTACGAGCAGTACTTC. This sequence encodes CASSIGQHTYEQYF.

The chain uses TRBV15 and TRBJ2-7; D not certain. This CDR3 region has 13 residues. V gave up 5 bases and J gave up 1 base, with 9 bases separating them. CDR1 is LNHNV, CDR2 YYDKDF, per germline (reference sequence). CDR3 sequence (DNA): TGTGCCACCAGCGTGACTTATTCCTACGAGCAGTACTTC. Protein: CATSVTYSYEQYF. The full variable domain, completed using reference TRBV15 and TRBJ2-7, is DAMVIQNPRYQVTQFGKPVTLSCSQTLNHNVMYWYQQKSSQAPKLLFHYYDKDFNNEADTPDNFQSRRPNTSFCFLDIRSPGLGDTAMYLCATSVTYSYEQYFGPGTRLTVT.

The chain has TRBV6-1 and TRBJ2-7; 9 bases line up with TRBD1. The CDR3 is 16 residues long. CDR1 is MNHNS and CDR2 is SASEGT in the germline V gene. V lost 8 bases to trimming and J lost 7 bases; unmatched junction nucleotides: 18. The CDR3 DNA reads TGTGCCAGCGTGAACATCGGGACAGGGCGTCCTCGAGAGCAGTACTTC. Protein product: CASVNIGTGRPREQYF.

The chain employs TRBV7-9 and TRBJ2-3; D may correspond to TRBD1 or TRBD2 (5 bases each). Germline CDR1 reads SEHNR; CDR2 reads FQNEAQ (reference sequence). Trimming removed 3 bases at V and 5 bases at J, with 18 bases between. The CDR3 sequence is 16 residues long. CDR3 loop: CASSFPGRQMIDTQYF. CDR3 bases: TGTGCCAGCAGCTTCCCGGGACGGCAGATGATAGATACGCAGTATTTT.

V gene TRBV6-5 combines with J gene TRBJ1-3; D uncertain. V was clipped by 0 bases and J by 2 bases, with 8 bases between them. Germline CDR1 is MNHEY and CDR2 is SVGAGI. The CDR3 consists of 15 residues. The CDR3 sequence is CASSYSQSTGNTIYF. The CDR3 nucleotides read TGTGCCAGCAGTTACTCGCAGAGCACTGGAAACACCATATATTTT.

The chain joins TRBV3-1 to TRBJ1-2; no clear D. Germline V lookup: CDR1 LGHDT, CDR2 YNNKEL (reference sequence). The CDR3 is 15 amino acids. With 1 base removed from V and 0 bases from J, the gap between germline ends came to 9 bases. The CDR3 protein is CASSQGSRTNYGYTF. CDR3 in DNA: TGTGCCAGCAGCCAAGGGAGTCGAACTAACTATGGCTACACCTTC.

The chain has TRBV29-1 and TRBJ2-1, with D possibly TRBD2 on 7 matching bases. Germline values: CDR1 SQVTM, CDR2 ANQGSEA. The CDR3 totals 13 residues. V was pared by 3 bases and J by 7 bases, with 13 bases between. This chain's CDR3 is CSVDKGGANEQFF. The CDR3 region has the DNA TGCAGCGTTGACAAGGGGGGGGCGAATGAGCAGTTCTTC.

This clonotype was recorded a few times. The V and J genes are TRBV20-1 and TRBJ2-7; D is perhaps TRBD2 (7 bases). V was cut by 0 bases and J by 2 bases, with 17 bases left in between. Germline V gene data show CDR1 as DFQATT and CDR2 as SNEGSKA (reference sequence). The CDR3 runs to 16 residues. For the CDR3, the DNA is TGCAGTGCTAGAGATGGGGGGGGGCTTAGGCCCTACGAGCAGTACTTC. Its protein is CSARDGGGLRPYEQYF.

The chain joins TRBV5-1 to TRBJ2-2; D remains unclear. The V end was cut by 0 bases, the J end by 1 base, with 10 bases between. Per the germline V gene, CDR1 is SGHRS and CDR2 is YFSETQ. The CDR3 runs 16 residues. CDR3 protein: CASSLDGGMNTGELFF. CDR3 DNA sequence: TGCGCCAGCAGCTTGGATGGCGGAATGAACACCGGGGAGCTGTTTTTT.

V is TRBV27 and J is TRBJ2-6; a weak D match, TRBD1 (5 bases). The CDR3 is 18 amino acids. Trimming took off 6 bases at V and 1 base at J, with 19 bases between the two ends. The germline V gene encodes CDR1 MNHEY and CDR2 SMNVEV (reference sequence). Here the CDR3 DNA reads TGTGCCAGCAGCCCTTTAGGACATCGCGGTTCTGGGGCCAACGTCCTGACTTTC. Protein product: CASSPLGHRGSGANVLTF.

The CDR3 sequence is CASSANPEGVEQYF. For the CDR3, the DNA is TGCGCCAGCAGCGCGAACCCAGAAGGGGTCGAGCAGTACTTC. The chain joins TRBV5-1 to TRBJ2-1, with D possibly being TRBD1 (5 bases). The J call may be wrong; the DNA end is better matched by TRBJ2-7. The germline gives CDR1 SGHRS, CDR2 YFSETQ. The CDR3 loop spans 14 amino acids.

J is TRBJ1-4 and V is TRBV20-1, with 8 bases aligning to TRBD1. CDR1 is DFQATT and CDR2 is SNEGSKA in the germline V gene (reference sequence). V trimming: 5 bases; J trimming: 8 bases; junction bases outside the gene matches: 4. The CDR3 consists of 12 residues. CDR3 coding DNA: TGCAGTGCTCCGACAGGGGTCGAAAAACTGTTTTTT. Its translation is CSAPTGVEKLFF.